This T cell receptor (beta chain) was recovered during a study of cytomegalovirus exposure and HLA in healthy donors. The protocol was immunoSEQ multiplex PCR, while the TCRdb copy is restricted to in-frame clones and leaves out a portion. Found here are 130,000 or so clones, roughly 89% of them singletons; the top ten hold 0.95% to 1.5%. General study findings and limits: Subsequent analysis found a tendency for first-cohort TCR clusters to co-occur within the 120 or so validation repertoires.

Details on this clone: Its antigen is as yet unknown.

This TCR derives from a woman aged 18-29 years in good health and CMV-seronegative. Material for sequencing was PBMCs.

For the CDR3, the DNA is TGTGCCAGCAGCCCCTTTGCGGCAGATACGCAGTATTTT. It is translated as CASSPFAADTQYF. The chain has TRBV5-5 and TRBJ2-3; D is ambiguous. The CDR3 extends over 13 amino acids. V was pared by 4 bases and J by 4 bases, with 10 bases between. The germline CDR1 and CDR2 sequences are SGHKS and YYEKEE (reference sequence).